This is a list of T cell receptor beta chains from one sample in a study of metastatic and nonmetastatic thyroid tumors. TCRdb re-analyzed the PCR reads using MiXCR. The table has about 92,000 clones, approximately 15% seen once. The sequencing sample was made of blood. These receptors were collected from a female donor with papillary thyroid cancer or a benign thyroid nodule (not recorded which). Some clones in this sample may be carry-over from other donors' samples. Each CDR3 is given with its conserved first and last residue. Each record gives: J gene, clone size, D gene, V gene, CDR3 protein, CDR3 DNA. A D gene is named only where the DNA matches it firmly. Not every row has a clone size; where given, it reads once, few, many or a size class.

TRBJ2-7 | few | TRBD1 | TRBV6-1 | CARRETGFSYEQYF | TGTGCCAGAAGAGAGACAGGGTTTTCGTATGAGCAGTACTTC
TRBJ1-6 | NA | NA | TRBV27 | CASSLNRDTLYNSPLHF | TGTGCCAGCAGTTTAAACCGGGACACCCTTTATAATTCACCCCTCCACTTT
TRBJ1-2 | many | NA | TRBV7-9 | CASNFGYGYTF | TGTGCCAGCAATTTCGGCTATGGCTACACCTTC
TRBJ2-2 | many | TRBD2 | TRBV4-2 | CASSPDLLAGGKNTGELFF | TGTGCCAGCAGCCCCGACTTACTAGCGGGGGGTAAAAACACCGGGGAGCTGTTTTTT
TRBJ1-1 | NA | NA | TRBV6-1 | CARPLNDRKNTEAFF | TGTGCCAGACCGCTAAATGACAGGAAGAACACTGAAGCTTTCTTT
TRBJ1-2 | NA | NA | TRBV5-1 | CASSWEHPSNNYGYTF | TGCGCCAGCAGTTGGGAACACCCCTCCAATAACTATGGCTACACCTTC
TRBJ2-3 | many | TRBD2 | TRBV27 | CASSRLAGGFTDTQYF | TGTGCCAGCAGTCGACTAGCGGGGGGATTCACAGATACGCAGTATTTT
TRBJ2-3 | NA | TRBD2 | TRBV20-1 | CSAHGTSGRATDTQYF | TGCAGTGCCCATGGGACTAGCGGGAGGGCCACAGATACGCAGTATTTT
TRBJ2-4 | NA | TRBD2 | TRBV3-1 | CASSRGLAGAGAKNIQYF | TGTGCCAGCAGCCGGGGACTAGCGGGGGCCGGAGCCAAAAACATTCAGTACTTC
TRBJ2-7 | many | TRBD2 | TRBV30 | CAWSVLGWGGSYEQYF | TGTGCCTGGAGTGTACTTGGATGGGGGGGTTCCTACGAGCAGTACTTC
TRBJ1-2 | few | TRBD1 | TRBV5-4 | CASSLNRGMDYGYTF | TGTGCCAGCAGCTTGAACAGGGGCATGGACTATGGCTACACCTTC
TRBJ2-3 | few | TRBD2 | TRBV29-1 | CSVGLAGVASTDTQYF | TGCAGCGTTGGGCTAGCGGGCGTAGCTAGCACAGATACGCAGTATTTT
TRBJ2-1 | many | NA | TRBV6-1 | CASSKGTWAGDNEQFF | TGTGCCAGCAGTAAGGGGACCTGGGCAGGGGACAATGAGCAGTTCTTC
TRBJ1-3 | many | NA | TRBV11-1 | CASSLGPPPGQGRRSTIYF | TGTGCCAGCAGCTTAGGTCCACCCCCGGGGCAGGGGAGGAGAAGCACCATATATTTT
TRBJ1-6 | many | TRBD1 | TRBV2 | CASSGRQGSYNSPLHF | TGTGCCAGCAGTGGGAGACAGGGCTCCTATAATTCACCCCTCCACTTT
TRBJ1-5 | many | NA | TRBV6-1 | CASSQDSSPQHF | TGTGCCAGCAGTCAGGACTCCTCGCCCCAGCATTTT
TRBJ2-7 | medium-sized | NA | TRBV19 | CASSPGPRSEQYF | TGTGCCAGTAGTCCCGGGCCCAGAAGCGAGCAGTACTTC
TRBJ1-5 | few | NA | TRBV6-1 | CASIDTGQLTNQPQHF | TGTGCCAGCATCGACACGGGGCAGTTAACTAATCAGCCCCAGCATTTT
TRBJ2-7 | few | TRBD2 | TRBV6-1 | CSSIPLGEGFDEQYF | TGTTCCAGCATCCCCCTCGGGGAGGGGTTCGACGAGCAGTACTTC
TRBJ1-6 | many | NA | TRBV28 | CASNEGGTSPLHF | TGTGCCAGCAATGAGGGAGGAACTTCACCCCTCCACTTT
TRBJ1-2 | medium-sized | TRBD1 | TRBV6-1 | CASRPGQGPFNYGYTF | TGTGCCAGCAGACCGGGACAGGGACCCTTTAACTATGGCTACACCTTC
TRBJ2-5 | many | NA | TRBV25-1 | CASSRARGTQYF | TGTGCCAGCAGCAGGGCCCGGGGGACCCAGTACTTC